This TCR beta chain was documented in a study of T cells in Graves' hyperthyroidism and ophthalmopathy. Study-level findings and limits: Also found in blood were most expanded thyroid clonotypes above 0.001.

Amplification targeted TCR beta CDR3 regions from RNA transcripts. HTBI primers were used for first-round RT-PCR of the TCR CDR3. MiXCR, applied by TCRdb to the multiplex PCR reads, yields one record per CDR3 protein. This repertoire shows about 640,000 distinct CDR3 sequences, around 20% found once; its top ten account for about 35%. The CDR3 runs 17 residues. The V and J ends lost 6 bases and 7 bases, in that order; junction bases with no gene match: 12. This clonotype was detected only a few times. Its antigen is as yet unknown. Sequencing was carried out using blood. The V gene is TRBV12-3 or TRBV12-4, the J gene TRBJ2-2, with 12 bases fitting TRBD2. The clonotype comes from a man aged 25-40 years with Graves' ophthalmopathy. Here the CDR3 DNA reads TGTGCCAGCAGATCATCCGGACTAGCGGGAAAGGGCGGGGAGCTGTTTTTT. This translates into CASRSSGLAGKGGELFF.